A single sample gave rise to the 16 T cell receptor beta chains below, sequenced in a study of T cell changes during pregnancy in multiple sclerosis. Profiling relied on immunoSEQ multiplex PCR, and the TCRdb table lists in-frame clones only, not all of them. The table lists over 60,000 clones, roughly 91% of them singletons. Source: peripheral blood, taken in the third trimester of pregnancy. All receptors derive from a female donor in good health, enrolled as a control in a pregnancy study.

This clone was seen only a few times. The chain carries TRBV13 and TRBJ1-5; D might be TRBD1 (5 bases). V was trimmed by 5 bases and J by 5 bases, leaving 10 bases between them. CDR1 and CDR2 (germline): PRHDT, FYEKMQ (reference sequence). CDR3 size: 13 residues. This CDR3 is CASSAGGYQPQHF. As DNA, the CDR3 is TGTGCCAGCAGCGCGGGGGGGTATCAGCCCCAGCATTTT.

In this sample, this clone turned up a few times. CDR3 sequence (DNA): TGTGCCAGCAGCTTGGGGGCCAGGGACACTGAAGCTTTCTTT. Amino acids: CASSLGARDTEAFF. The J gene is TRBJ1-1, the V gene TRBV5-6; D may be TRBD1 (5 bases). Germline CDR1 is SGHDT and CDR2 is YYEEEE. CDR3 size: 14 residues. Trimming removed 0 bases from V and 3 bases from J, with 9 bases in between.

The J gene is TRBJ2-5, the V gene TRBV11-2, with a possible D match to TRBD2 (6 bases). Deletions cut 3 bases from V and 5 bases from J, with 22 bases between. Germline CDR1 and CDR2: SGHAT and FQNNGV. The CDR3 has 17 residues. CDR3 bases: TGTGCCAGCAGCTTTACGCCCCAGACCGTTGGGAGGGAGACCCAGTACTTC. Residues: CASSFTPQTVGRETQYF.

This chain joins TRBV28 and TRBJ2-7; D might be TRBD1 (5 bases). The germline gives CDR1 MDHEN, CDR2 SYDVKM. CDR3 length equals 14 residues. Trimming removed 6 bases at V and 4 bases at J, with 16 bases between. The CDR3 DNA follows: TGTGCCAGCAGGTCGGCAGGGTTTGTATACGAGCAGTACTTC. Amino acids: CASRSAGFVYEQYF.

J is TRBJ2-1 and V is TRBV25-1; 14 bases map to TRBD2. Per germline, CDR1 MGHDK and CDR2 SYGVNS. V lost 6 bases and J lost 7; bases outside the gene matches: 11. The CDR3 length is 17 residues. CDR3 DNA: TGTGCCAGCAGGACCGGGACTAGCGGGGGAACTAGGAATGAGCAGTTCTTC. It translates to CASRTGTSGGTRNEQFF.

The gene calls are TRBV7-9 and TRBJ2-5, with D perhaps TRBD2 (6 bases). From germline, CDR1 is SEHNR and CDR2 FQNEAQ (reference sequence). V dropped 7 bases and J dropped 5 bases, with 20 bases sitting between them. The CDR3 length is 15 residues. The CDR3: CASTSRRGGGETQYF. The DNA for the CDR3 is TGTGCCAGCACCTCTCGGAGGGGAGGAGGGGAGACCCAGTACTTC.

In DNA form, the CDR3 reads TGTGCCAGCAGGACTGAGGTTTACGAGCAGTACTTC. This encodes CASRTEVYEQYF. V is TRBV28 and J is TRBJ2-7, with D uncertain. Trimming stripped 6 bases from V and 4 bases from J, with 10 bases between. CDR1 and CDR2 from the germline V gene are MDHEN and SYDVKM. The length of the CDR3 is 12 residues.

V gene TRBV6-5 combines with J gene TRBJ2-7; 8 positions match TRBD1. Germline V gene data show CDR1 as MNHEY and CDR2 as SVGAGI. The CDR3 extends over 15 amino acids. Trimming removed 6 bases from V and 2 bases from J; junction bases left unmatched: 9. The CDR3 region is CASSETGEVPYEQYF. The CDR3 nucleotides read TGTGCCAGCAGCGAGACAGGGGAGGTCCCCTACGAGCAGTACTTC.

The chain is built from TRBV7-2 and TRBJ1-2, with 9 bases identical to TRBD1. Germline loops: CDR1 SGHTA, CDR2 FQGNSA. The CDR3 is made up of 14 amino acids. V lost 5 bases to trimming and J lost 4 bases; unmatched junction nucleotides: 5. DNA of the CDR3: TGTGCCAGCAGCAACGGACAGGGGATCTATGGCTACACCTTC. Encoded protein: CASSNGQGIYGYTF.

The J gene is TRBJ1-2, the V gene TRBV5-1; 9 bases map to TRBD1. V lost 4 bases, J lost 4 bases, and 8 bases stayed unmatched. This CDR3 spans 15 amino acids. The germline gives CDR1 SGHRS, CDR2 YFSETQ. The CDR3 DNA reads TGCGCCAGCAGCCCGGGACAGGGTAGCCCCTATGGCTACACCTTC. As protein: CASSPGQGSPYGYTF.

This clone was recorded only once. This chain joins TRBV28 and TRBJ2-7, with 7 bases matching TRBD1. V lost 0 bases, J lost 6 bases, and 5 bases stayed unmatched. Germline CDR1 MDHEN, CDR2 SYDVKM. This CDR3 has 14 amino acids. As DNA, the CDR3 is TGTGCCAGCAGTTTATGGACAGGGCCCGGCGAGCAGTACTTC. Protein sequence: CASSLWTGPGEQYF.

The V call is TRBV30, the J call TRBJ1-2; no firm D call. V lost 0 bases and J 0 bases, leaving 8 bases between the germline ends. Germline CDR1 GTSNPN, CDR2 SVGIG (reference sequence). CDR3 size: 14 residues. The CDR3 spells CAWSVGRTNYGYTF. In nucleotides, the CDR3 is TGTGCCTGGAGTGTGGGCAGAACTAACTATGGCTACACCTTC.

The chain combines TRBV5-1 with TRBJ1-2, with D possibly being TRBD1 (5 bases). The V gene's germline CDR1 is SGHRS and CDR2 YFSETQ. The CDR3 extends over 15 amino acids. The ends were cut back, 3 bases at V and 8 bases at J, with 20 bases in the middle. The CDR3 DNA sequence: TGCGCCAGCAGCTACAAGATTGACAGTCCTTTCGGCTACACCTTC. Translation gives CASSYKIDSPFGYTF.

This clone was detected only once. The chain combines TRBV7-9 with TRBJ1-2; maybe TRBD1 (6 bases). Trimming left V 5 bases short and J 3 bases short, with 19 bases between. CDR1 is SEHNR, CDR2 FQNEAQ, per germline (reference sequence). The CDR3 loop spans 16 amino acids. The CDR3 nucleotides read TGTGCCAGCAGCCAAGGGTACAGGGCCGGGGACTATGGCTACACCTTC. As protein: CASSQGYRAGDYGYTF.

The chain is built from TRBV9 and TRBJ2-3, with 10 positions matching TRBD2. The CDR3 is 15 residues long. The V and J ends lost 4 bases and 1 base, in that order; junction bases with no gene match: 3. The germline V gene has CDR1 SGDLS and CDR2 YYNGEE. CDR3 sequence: CASSHLAGGTDTQYF. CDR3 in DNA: TGTGCCAGCAGCCATCTAGCGGGGGGCACAGATACGCAGTATTTT. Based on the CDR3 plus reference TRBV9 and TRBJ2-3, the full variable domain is DSGVTQTPKHLITATGQRVTLRCSPRSGDLSVYWYQQSLDQGLQFLIQYYNGEERAKGNILERFSAQQFPDLHSELNLSSLELGDSALYFCASSHLAGGTDTQYFGPGTRLTVL.

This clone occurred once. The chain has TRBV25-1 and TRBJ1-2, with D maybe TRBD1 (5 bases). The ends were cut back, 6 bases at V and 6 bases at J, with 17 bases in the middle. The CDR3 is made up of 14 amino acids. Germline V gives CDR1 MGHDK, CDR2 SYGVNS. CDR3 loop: CASSLFGAKNGYTF. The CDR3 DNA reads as TGTGCCAGCAGCCTATTTGGGGCGAAAAATGGCTACACCTTC.